This T cell receptor (beta chain) stems from a study of blood T cell repertoires in COVID-19. Study in general: PBMCs, B-cell-depleted T cells, or T cells were the source of the cDNA or gDNA that made up the material.

This clone was counted only a few times. Germline loops: CDR1 LNHDA, CDR2 SQIVND (reference sequence). This CDR3 is built from 15 residues. Deletions cut 4 bases from V and 5 bases from J, with 17 bases between. Authors' methods: Cell counts per sample came from amplifying reference gene primers. Using immunoSEQ multiplex PCR, the repertoire was profiled, and TCRdb retains in-frame clones only, with some absent. The V and J calls and clone size come from that table; D and trimming were worked out from the DNA. The table records approximately 140,000 clones, about 74% of them present only once. The chain employs TRBV19 and TRBJ2-5; D may be TRBD2 (6 bases). The sequenced sample consisted of peripheral blood. The receptor was derived from a man in his fifties with acute or convalescent COVID-19. The CDR3 nucleotides read TGTGCCAGTAGTAGGGGGACGGGGAGGATGGAGACCCAGTACTTC. Residues: CASSRGTGRMETQYF.